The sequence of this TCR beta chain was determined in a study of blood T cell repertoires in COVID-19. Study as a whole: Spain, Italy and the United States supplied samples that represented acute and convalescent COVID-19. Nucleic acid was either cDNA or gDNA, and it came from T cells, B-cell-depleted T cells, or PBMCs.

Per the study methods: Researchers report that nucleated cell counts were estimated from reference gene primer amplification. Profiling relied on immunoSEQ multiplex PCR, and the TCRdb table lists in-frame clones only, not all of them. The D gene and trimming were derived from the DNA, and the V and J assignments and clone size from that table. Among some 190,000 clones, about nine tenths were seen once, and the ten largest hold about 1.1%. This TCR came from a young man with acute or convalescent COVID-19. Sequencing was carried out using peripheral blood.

CDR3 loop: CASRERWRGGGNTIYF. The CDR3 nucleotides read TGTGCCAGCAGGGAGAGGTGGAGAGGGGGTGGAAACACCATATATTTT. The chain recombines TRBV28 with TRBJ1-3; TRBD1 might be the D (6 bases). The germline V gene encodes CDR1 MDHEN and CDR2 SYDVKM. V was cut by 6 bases and J by 3 bases, with 18 bases left in between. The length of the CDR3 is 16 residues. Together with reference TRBV28 and TRBJ1-3, the CDR3 gives the full variable domain: DVKVTQSSRYLVKRTGEKVFLECVQDMDHENMFWYRQDPGLGLRLIYFSYDVKMKEKGDIPEGYSVSREKKERFSLILESASTNQTSMYLCASRERWRGGGNTIYFGEGSWLTVV.